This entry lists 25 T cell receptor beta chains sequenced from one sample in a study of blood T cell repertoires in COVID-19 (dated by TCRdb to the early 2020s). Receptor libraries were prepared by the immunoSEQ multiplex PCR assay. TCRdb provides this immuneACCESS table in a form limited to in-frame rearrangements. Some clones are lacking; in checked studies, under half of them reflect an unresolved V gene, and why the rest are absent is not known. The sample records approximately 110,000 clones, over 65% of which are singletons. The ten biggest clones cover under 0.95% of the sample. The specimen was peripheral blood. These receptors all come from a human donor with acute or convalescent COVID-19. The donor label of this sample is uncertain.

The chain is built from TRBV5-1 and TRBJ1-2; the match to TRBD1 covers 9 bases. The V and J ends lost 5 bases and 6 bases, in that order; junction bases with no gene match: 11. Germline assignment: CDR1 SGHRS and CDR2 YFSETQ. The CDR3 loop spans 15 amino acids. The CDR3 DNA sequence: TGCGCCAGCAGGAGTCCCGGGACAGGGAAGGATGGCTACACCTTC. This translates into CASRSPGTGKDGYTF.

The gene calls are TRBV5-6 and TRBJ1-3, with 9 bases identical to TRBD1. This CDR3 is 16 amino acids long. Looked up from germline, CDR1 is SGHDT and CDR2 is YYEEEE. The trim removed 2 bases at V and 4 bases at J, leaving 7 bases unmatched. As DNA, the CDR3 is TGTGCCAGCAGCTTATTTTCCGGGACAGGGGGAAACACCATATATTTT. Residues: CASSLFSGTGGNTIYF.

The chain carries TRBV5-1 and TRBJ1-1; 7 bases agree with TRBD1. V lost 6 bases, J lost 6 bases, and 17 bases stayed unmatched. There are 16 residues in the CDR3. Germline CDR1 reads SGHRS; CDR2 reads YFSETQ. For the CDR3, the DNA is TGCGCCAGCACCCACTCTCCTCGACAGGGTAAGGCTGAAGCTTTCTTT. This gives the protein CASTHSPRQGKAEAFF.

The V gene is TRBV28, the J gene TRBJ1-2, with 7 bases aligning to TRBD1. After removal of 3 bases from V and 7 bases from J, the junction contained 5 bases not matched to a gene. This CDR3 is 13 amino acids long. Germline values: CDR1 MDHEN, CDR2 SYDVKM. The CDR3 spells CASSLEGAGGYTF. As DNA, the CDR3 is TGTGCCAGCAGTTTGGAGGGGGCAGGTGGCTACACCTTC.

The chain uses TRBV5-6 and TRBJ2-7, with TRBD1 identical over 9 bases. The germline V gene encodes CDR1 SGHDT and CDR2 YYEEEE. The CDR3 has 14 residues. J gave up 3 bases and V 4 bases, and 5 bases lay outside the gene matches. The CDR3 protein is CASSPGTGLYEQYV. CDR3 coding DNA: TGTGCCAGCAGCCCGGGGACAGGGCTCTACGAGCAGTACGTC.

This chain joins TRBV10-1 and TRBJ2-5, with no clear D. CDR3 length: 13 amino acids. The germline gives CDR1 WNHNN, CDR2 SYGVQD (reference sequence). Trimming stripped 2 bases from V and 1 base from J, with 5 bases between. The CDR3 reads CASSEGSQETQYF. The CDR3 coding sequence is TGCGCCAGCAGTGAGGGCAGCCAAGAGACCCAGTACTTC.

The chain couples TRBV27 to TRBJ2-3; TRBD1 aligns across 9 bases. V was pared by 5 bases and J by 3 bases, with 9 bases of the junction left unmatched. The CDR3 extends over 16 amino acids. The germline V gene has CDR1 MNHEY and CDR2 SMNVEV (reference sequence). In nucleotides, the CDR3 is TGTGCCAGCAGTCCACTGGGGACAGGGAGAACAGATACGCAGTATTTT. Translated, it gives CASSPLGTGRTDTQYF.

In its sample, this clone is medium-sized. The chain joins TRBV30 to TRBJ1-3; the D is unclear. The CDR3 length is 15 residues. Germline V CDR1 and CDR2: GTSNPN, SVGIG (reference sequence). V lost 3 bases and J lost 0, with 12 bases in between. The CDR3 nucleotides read TGTGCCTGGAGCAGACTGCAAAGCTCTGGAAACACCATATATTTT. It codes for CAWSRLQSSGNTIYF.

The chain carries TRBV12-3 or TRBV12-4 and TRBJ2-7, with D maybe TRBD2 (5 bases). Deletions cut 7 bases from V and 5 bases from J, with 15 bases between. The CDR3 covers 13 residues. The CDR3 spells CASNSGGIDEQYF. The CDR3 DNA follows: TGTGCCAGCAACTCAGGAGGAATCGACGAGCAGTACTTC.

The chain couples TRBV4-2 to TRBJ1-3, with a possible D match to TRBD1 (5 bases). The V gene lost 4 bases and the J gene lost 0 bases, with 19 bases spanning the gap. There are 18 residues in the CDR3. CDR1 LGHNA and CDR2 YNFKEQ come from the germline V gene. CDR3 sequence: CASSRTTGLSSSGNTIYF. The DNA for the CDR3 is TGTGCCAGCAGCCGTACCACGGGACTCTCGAGCTCTGGAAACACCATATATTTT.

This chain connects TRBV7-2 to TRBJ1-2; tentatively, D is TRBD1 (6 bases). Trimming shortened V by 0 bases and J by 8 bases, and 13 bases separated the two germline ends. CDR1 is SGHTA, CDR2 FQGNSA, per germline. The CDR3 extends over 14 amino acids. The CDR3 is CASSLAVGGQGYTF. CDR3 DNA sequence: TGTGCCAGCAGCTTAGCGGTGGGGGGGCAAGGCTACACCTTC.

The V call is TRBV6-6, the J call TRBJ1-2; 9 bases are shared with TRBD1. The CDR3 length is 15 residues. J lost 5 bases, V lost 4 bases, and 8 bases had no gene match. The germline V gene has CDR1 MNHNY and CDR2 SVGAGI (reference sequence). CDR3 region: CASSSTGGRRYGYTF. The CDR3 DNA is TGTGCCAGCAGTTCCACAGGGGGCAGAAGGTATGGCTACACCTTC.

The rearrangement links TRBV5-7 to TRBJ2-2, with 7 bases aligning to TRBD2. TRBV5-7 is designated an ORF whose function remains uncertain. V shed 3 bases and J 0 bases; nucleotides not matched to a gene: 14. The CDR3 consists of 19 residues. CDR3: CASSSGLSGARPNTGELFF. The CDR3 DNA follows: TGTGCCAGCAGCTCTGGGCTAAGCGGGGCCCGGCCGAACACCGGGGAGCTGTTTTTT.

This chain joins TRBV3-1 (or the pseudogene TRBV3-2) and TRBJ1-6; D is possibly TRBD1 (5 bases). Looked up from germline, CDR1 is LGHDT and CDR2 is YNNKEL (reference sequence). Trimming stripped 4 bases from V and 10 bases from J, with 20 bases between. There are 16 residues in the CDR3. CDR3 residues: CASSRDPQGRLSPLHF. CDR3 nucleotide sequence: TGTGCCAGCAGCCGCGACCCGCAGGGAAGGCTGTCACCCCTCCACTTT.

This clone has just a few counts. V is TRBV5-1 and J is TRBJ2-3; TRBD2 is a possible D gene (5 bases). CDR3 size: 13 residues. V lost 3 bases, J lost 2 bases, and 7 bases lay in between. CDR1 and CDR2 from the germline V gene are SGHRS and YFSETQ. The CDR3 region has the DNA TGCGCCAGCAGCTACGGGGACACAGATACGCAGTATTTT. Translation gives CASSYGDTDTQYF.

The CDR3 DNA sequence: TGTGCCAGCAGTGAACCTAGCGGGGGGGCCTCAGAGACCCAGTACTTC. Its protein is CASSEPSGGASETQYF. V and J are TRBV25-1 and TRBJ2-5; 12 bases match TRBD2. V was pared by 2 bases and J by 4 bases, with 5 bases of the junction left unmatched. The CDR3 is 16 amino acids. Germline loops: CDR1 MGHDK, CDR2 SYGVNS.

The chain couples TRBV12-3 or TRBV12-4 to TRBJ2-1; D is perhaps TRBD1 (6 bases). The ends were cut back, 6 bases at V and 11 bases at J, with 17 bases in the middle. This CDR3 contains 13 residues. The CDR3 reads CASSPTGSMKQFF. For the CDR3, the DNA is TGTGCCAGCAGCCCTACAGGGTCAATGAAGCAGTTCTTC.

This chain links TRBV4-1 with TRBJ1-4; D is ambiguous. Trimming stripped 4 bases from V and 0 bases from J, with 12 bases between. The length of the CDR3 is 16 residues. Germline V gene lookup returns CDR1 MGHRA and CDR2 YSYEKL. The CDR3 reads CASSPPRATTNEKLFF. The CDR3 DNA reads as TGCGCCAGCAGCCCCCCGAGGGCTACAACTAATGAAAAACTGTTTTTT.

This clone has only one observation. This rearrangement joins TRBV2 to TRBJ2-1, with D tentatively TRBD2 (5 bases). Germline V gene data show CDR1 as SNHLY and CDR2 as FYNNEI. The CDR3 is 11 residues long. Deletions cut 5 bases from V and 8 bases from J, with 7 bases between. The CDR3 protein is CASSRRDEQFF. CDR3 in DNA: TGTGCCAGCAGTCGGCGGGATGAGCAGTTCTTC.

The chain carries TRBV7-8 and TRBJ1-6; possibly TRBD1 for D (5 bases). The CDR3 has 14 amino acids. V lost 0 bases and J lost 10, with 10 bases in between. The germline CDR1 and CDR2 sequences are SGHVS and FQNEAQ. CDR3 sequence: CASSLAIRGSPLHF. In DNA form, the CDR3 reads TGTGCCAGCAGCTTAGCGATAAGGGGATCACCCCTCCACTTT.

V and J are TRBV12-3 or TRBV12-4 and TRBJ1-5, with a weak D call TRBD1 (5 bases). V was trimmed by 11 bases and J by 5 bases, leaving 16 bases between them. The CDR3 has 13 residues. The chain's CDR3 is CASRRGRDQPQHF. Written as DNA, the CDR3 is TGTGCCTCGCGGAGGGGCCGGGATCAGCCCCAGCATTTT.

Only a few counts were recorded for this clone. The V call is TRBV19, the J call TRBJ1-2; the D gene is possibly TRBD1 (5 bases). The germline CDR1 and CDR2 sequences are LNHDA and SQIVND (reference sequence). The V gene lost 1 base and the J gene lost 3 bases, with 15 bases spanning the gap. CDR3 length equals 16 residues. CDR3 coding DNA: TGTGCCAGTAGTATAGCCTCAGGGCTACCCTACTATGGCTACACCTTC. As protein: CASSIASGLPYYGYTF.

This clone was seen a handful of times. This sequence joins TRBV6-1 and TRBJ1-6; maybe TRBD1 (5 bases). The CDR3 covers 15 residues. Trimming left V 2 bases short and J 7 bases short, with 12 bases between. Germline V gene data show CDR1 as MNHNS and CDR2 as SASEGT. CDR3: CASSEQGKYNSPLHF. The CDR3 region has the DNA TGTGCCAGCAGTGAACAGGGAAAATACAATTCACCCCTCCACTTT.

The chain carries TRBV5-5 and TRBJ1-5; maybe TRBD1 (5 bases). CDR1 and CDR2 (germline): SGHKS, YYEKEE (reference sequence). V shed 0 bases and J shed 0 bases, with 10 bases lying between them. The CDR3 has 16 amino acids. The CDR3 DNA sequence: TGTGCCAGCAGCTTGGACTACAGGTCTAGCAATCAGCCCCAGCATTTT. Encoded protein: CASSLDYRSSNQPQHF.

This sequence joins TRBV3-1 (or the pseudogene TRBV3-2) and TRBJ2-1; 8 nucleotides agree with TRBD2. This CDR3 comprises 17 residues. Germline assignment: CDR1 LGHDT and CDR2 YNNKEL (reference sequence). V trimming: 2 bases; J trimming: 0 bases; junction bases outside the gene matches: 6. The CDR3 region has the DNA TGTGCCAGCAGCCAATCGCCCCGGGGGGGCTCCTACAATGAGCAGTTCTTC. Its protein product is CASSQSPRGGSYNEQFF.